This T cell receptor beta chain stems from a study of cytomegalovirus exposure and HLA in healthy donors. Among the donors, all were healthy bone marrow donors. Points on this clone: No antigen is known for it.

Study-level results: Highest at DRB1 and lowest at HLA-C, TCR association rates differed among HLA loci in a later analysis. Later genetic work tied a missense DCLRE1C variant to beta-chain V and J trimming. Relative to the approximately 700-donor mean, N-insertions were reportedly fewer in an Asian-associated ancestry cluster in a later analysis.

The study ran its PCR with 60 Vbeta and 13 Jbeta primers. Method: immunoSEQ multiplex PCR; TCRdb's copy keeps in-frame clones and lacks some. The sample includes approximately 150,000 clones, 70% to 80% of them seen just once. The source of this sequence is a man aged 18-30 years in good health and CMV-seropositive. The sample comprised PBMCs.

This CDR3 is CASSGWDRVAEAFF. DNA of the CDR3: TGTGCCAGCAGTGGTTGGGACAGGGTTGCTGAAGCTTTCTTT. The chain uses TRBV6-1 and TRBJ1-1; 9 nucleotides match TRBD1. Germline V gives CDR1 MNHNS, CDR2 SASEGT. V was clipped by 4 bases and J by 6 bases; unmatched bases: 6. This CDR3 is built from 14 residues.